The present T cell receptor (beta chain) was sequenced within a study of blood T cell repertoires in COVID-19. As for the study in general: Whether acute or convalescent, the COVID-19 samples came from the United States, Italy and Spain. The cDNA or gDNA used as material had been derived from T cells, B-cell-depleted T cells, or PBMCs.

TCRdb's copy holds only in-frame clones and misses some; the assay was immunoSEQ multiplex PCR. The sample gives around 170,000 clones, roughly 77% of which show up once; 12% is in the top ten. The CDR3 is 17 amino acids. Germline V gives CDR1 SGHDT, CDR2 YYEEEE. V was cut by 0 bases and J by 6 bases, with 20 bases left in between. The rearrangement links TRBV5-6 to TRBJ2-3; D ambiguous. The TCR originated in an elderly woman with COVID-19, enrolled during active disease. The specimen sequenced was peripheral blood. CDR3 region: CASSLAFVIEAVDTQYF. The CDR3 nucleotides are TGTGCCAGCAGCTTGGCGTTCGTGATCGAGGCGGTGGATACGCAGTATTTT.